The 7 T cell receptor beta chains in this list originate from one sample, sequenced in a study of early T cells in non-severe SARS-CoV-2 infection. MiXCR was run by TCRdb on the 5' RACE reads, yielding one entry per CDR3 protein. The data hold approximately 83,000 distinct CDR3 sequences, with 11% to 15% observed a single time. The material sequenced was whole blood. The origin of the receptors is an adult who was a healthcare worker with PCR-confirmed SARS-CoV-2 infection or an uninfected control (not recorded which).

This clonotype was observed a handful of times. V usage is TRBV20-1 and J usage is TRBJ1-1; 8 bases agree with TRBD1. V trimming: 5 bases; J trimming: 0 bases; junction bases outside the gene matches: 2. Germline CDR1 and CDR2: DFQATT and SNEGSKA (reference sequence). The CDR3 runs to 13 residues. In DNA form, the CDR3 reads TGCAGTGCTTGGGGACAGGTGAACACTGAAGCTTTCTTT. Translating it yields CSAWGQVNTEAFF.

Details on this clonotype: A much larger clone lies a single base off, so this may be a read error. The chain uses TRBV3-1 and TRBJ2-7; 9 bases fit TRBD1. The CDR3 consists of 14 residues. Germline assignment: CDR1 LGHDT and CDR2 YNNKEL (reference sequence). The CDR3 sequence: CTSSQDWGQGKQYF. The CDR3 nucleotides read TGTACCAGCAGCCAAGATTGGGGACAGGGAAAGCAGTACTTC.

This clonotype was recorded a few times. This rearrangement joins TRBV7-6 to TRBJ2-5; D gene ambiguous. Deletions cut 4 bases from V and 5 bases from J, with 11 bases between. CDR1 is SGHVS, CDR2 FNYEAQ, per germline. The CDR3 spans 13 residues. The CDR3 DNA reads TGTGCCAGCAGCTCCGACTTTGCCGAGACCCAGTACTTC. Its translation: CASSSDFAETQYF.

The chain combines TRBV12-3 or TRBV12-4 with TRBJ2-1; D might be TRBD2 (6 bases). CDR3 length: 16 amino acids. The V end lost 6 bases, the J end lost 5 bases, and 20 bases lay between the germline ends. The CDR3 sequence: CASRPPGLGKNNEQFF. The DNA of the CDR3 is TGTGCCAGCAGGCCGCCGGGACTGGGAAAAAACAATGAGCAGTTCTTC.

This clonotype has only a few counts. The chain is built from TRBV12-5 and TRBJ2-1, with unresolved D. This CDR3 comprises 12 residues. V lost 0 bases and J 8 bases, leaving 5 bases between the germline ends. Germline assignment: CDR1 LGHNT and CDR2 FRNRAP. In DNA, the CDR3 is TGTGCTAGTGGTTTGGTACTCCATGAGCAGTTCTTC. Translating gives CASGLVLHEQFF.

The table lists this clonotype with many counts. This chain links TRBV30 with TRBJ2-7; no reliable D call. V shed 5 bases and J shed 2 bases, with 10 bases lying between them. The CDR3 is 12 amino acids. Germline CDR1 is GTSNPN and CDR2 is SVGIG (reference sequence). The CDR3 reads CAWEAAAYEQYF. The CDR3 coding sequence is TGTGCCTGGGAGGCGGCGGCCTACGAGCAGTACTTC.

In its sample, this clonotype was seen many times. V is TRBV6-6 and J is TRBJ2-5; 8 bases map to TRBD2. This CDR3 contains 14 residues. Germline-derived CDR1 and CDR2 are MNHNY and SVGAGI (reference sequence). J was trimmed by 9 bases and V by 4 bases; bases with no gene match: 10. CDR3 nucleotide sequence: TGTGCCAGCAGTTGGGGACTAGTGGGAGATTCCCAGTACTTC. Amino acids: CASSWGLVGDSQYF.